This T cell receptor beta chain was captured in a study of cytomegalovirus exposure and HLA in healthy donors. Study background: There were 88 million or so unique TCRs (from HLA-typed donors) in an early data release. Findings and limits, study-wide: There were 150 to 200 TCR beta chains listed as cytomegalovirus-associated. Later analysis suggested links between common viral pathogens and several top significant clusters.

Note on this clone: Its antigen is unidentified.

This cohort consisted of healthy bone marrow donors. In germline, CDR1 is LGHNA, CDR2 YNFKEQ. J was trimmed by 3 bases and V by 4 bases; bases with no gene match: 6. CDR3 length: 17 residues. 13 Jbeta primers and 60 Vbeta primers were used for the PCR. Profiling relied on immunoSEQ multiplex PCR, and the TCRdb table lists in-frame clones only, not all of them. The table lists about 120,000 clones, 73% of them singletons, with approximately 4.1% in the top ten. V gene TRBV4-2 combines with J gene TRBJ2-7, with 16 bases lining up with TRBD2. The receptor's source is a woman aged 35 to 49 in good health and CMV-seronegative. The material sequenced was PBMCs. This CDR3 reads CASSPGLAGGAIYEQYF. For the CDR3, the DNA is TGTGCCAGCAGCCCGGGACTAGCGGGGGGGGCGATCTACGAGCAGTACTTC.